The 8 T cell receptor beta chains below were found in one sample sequenced in a study of Graves' ophthalmopathy and Graves' hyperthyroidism. TCR beta CDR3 regions were amplified from RNA transcripts. First-round RT-PCR relied on HTBI primers, and a second-round multiplex PCR came next. TCRdb re-derived calls from the multiplex PCR reads in MiXCR, one entry per CDR3 protein. The top ten clones hold roughly 46% of a sample with 650,000 to 900,000 distinct CDR3 sequences, 40% of them seen once. The sequencing sample was made of peripheral blood. Source of these receptors: an adult man with Graves' ophthalmopathy.

This clonotype has a count of ten or more. The rearrangement uses TRBV2 and TRBJ2-5, with D possibly being TRBD2 (6 bases). Germline V gene data show CDR1 as SNHLY and CDR2 as FYNNEI. V gave up 6 bases and J gave up 5 bases, with 13 bases separating them. The length of the CDR3 is 13 residues. The CDR3 DNA reads as TGTGCCAGCAGGCCGACTAGTCTTGAGACCCAGTACTTC. Its translation is CASRPTSLETQYF.

In the case of this clonotype: The junction and the germline gene differ at one end; a read error may be behind it. The V and J genes are TRBV10-3 and TRBJ2-7; no clear D gene. CDR1 is ENHRY and CDR2 is SYGVKD in the germline V gene. The CDR3 length is 14 residues. CDR3: CASSYVRTSYEQYF. CDR3 DNA sequence: TGTGCCAGCAGTTATGTTCGGACGTCCTACGAGCAGTACTTC.

This chain joins TRBV4-1 and TRBJ1-2, with 8 nucleotides matching TRBD1. In germline, CDR1 is MGHRA, CDR2 YSYEKL. V lost 2 bases to trimming and J lost 8 bases; unmatched junction nucleotides: 4. The CDR3 consists of 13 residues. The CDR3 DNA is TGCGCCAGCAGCCAACAGGGGGCTGTGGGCTACACCTTC. Translating gives CASSQQGAVGYTF.

The sample holds a few counts of this clonotype. The J gene is TRBJ2-3, the V gene TRBV7-9; D is ambiguous. The V end was cut by 0 bases, the J end by 2 bases, with 9 bases between. The CDR3 has 15 residues. Germline V CDR1 and CDR2: SEHNR, FQNEAQ (reference sequence). The DNA for the CDR3 is TGTGCCAGCAGCTTAGCTTATCAAATCACAGATACGCAGTATTTT. Protein product: CASSLAYQITDTQYF. Based on the CDR3 plus reference TRBV7-9 and TRBJ2-3, the full variable domain is DTGVSQNPRHKITKRGQNVTFRCDPISEHNRLYWYRQTLGQGPEFLTYFQNEAQLEKSRLLSDRFSAERPKGSFSTLEIQRTEQGDSAMYLCASSLAYQITDTQYFGPGTRLTVL.

Many counts were recorded for this clonotype. This chain connects TRBV2 to TRBJ1-6; D is possibly TRBD1 (6 bases). V was trimmed by 1 base and J by 8 bases, leaving 18 bases between them. The CDR3 is made up of 17 amino acids. Germline assignment: CDR1 SNHLY and CDR2 FYNNEI. CDR3 nucleotide sequence: TGTGCCAGCAGTGAAGAGGCTGGACAGTTTAGTCATTCACCCCTCCACTTT. Protein: CASSEEAGQFSHSPLHF.

The chain uses TRBV19 and TRBJ1-1; 8 bases fit TRBD1. From germline, CDR1 is LNHDA and CDR2 SQIVND (reference sequence). Losses at the gene ends were 10 bases for V and 0 bases for J; bases not matched to a gene: 13. CDR3 length: 16 amino acids. The CDR3 spells CATHNQGAGLNTEAFF. In DNA, the CDR3 is TGTGCCACCCACAACCAGGGGGCCGGTTTGAACACTGAAGCTTTCTTT.

This clonotype was counted many times. V is TRBV20-1 and J is TRBJ1-6; TRBD1 might be the D (5 bases). The CDR3 is 13 amino acids. CDR1 DFQATT and CDR2 SNEGSKA come from the germline V gene (reference sequence). Trimming left V 6 bases short and J 6 bases short, with 12 bases between. The CDR3 reads CSAGRDPNSPLHF. CDR3 sequence (DNA): TGCAGTGCCGGCCGGGACCCTAATTCACCCCTCCACTTT.

The gene calls are TRBV5-4 and TRBJ1-1; 7 nucleotides line up with TRBD1. The CDR3 is made up of 14 amino acids. The germline gives CDR1 SGHNT, CDR2 YYREEE (reference sequence). With 4 bases clipped from V and 11 bases from J, the junction kept 14 bases outside the gene matches. CDR3 bases: TGTGCCAGCAGCCGCCGGACAGGAACTTTTGAGGCTTTCTTT. Translating gives CASSRRTGTFEAFF.